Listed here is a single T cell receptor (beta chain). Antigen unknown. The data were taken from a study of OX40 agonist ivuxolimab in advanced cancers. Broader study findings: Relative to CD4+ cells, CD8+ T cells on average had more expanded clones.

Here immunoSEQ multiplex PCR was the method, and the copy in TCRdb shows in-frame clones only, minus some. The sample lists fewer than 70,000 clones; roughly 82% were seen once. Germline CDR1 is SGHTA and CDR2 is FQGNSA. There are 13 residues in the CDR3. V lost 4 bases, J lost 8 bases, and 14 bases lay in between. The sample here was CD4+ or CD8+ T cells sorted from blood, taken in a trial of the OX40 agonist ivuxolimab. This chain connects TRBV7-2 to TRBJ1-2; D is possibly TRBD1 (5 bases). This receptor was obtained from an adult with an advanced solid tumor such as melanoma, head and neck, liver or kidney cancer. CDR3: CASSSGPSGGYTF. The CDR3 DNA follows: TGTGCCAGCAGCTCGGGACCCTCGGGGGGCTACACCTTC.